What follows is one T cell receptor beta chain and its context. This specimen comes from a study of cytomegalovirus exposure and HLA in healthy donors. This CDR3 region has 14 residues. CDR1 SGHVS and CDR2 FNYEAQ come from the germline V gene. V was cut by 2 bases and J by 2 bases, with 7 bases left in between. The PCR contained 60 Vbeta and 13 Jbeta primers. TCRdb's table, derived via immunoSEQ multiplex PCR, lists solely in-frame clones and lacks some. The table includes about 110,000 clones, about 76% detected once. The source of this sequence is a man aged 40-49 years in good health and CMV-seronegative. Source material: PBMCs. This chain joins TRBV7-6 and TRBJ2-1; the D gene is possibly TRBD2 (5 bases). CDR3 residues: CASSLTGAYNEQFF. CDR3 nucleotide sequence: TGTGCCAGCAGCTTAACCGGGGCCTACAATGAGCAGTTCTTC.